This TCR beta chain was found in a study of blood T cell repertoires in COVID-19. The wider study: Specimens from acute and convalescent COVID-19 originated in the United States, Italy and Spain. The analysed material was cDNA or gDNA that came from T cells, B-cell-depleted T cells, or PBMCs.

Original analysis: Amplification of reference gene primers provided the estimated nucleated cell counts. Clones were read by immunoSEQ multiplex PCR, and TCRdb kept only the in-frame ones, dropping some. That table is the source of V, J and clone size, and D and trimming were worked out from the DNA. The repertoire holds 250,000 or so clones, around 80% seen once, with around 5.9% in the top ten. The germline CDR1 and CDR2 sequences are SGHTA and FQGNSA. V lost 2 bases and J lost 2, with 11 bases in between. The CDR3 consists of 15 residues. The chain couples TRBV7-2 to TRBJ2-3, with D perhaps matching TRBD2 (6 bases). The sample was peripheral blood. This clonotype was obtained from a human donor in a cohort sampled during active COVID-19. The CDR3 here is CASSLYWGLTDTQYF. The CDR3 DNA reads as TGTGCCAGCAGCTTATATTGGGGACTCACAGATACGCAGTATTTT.